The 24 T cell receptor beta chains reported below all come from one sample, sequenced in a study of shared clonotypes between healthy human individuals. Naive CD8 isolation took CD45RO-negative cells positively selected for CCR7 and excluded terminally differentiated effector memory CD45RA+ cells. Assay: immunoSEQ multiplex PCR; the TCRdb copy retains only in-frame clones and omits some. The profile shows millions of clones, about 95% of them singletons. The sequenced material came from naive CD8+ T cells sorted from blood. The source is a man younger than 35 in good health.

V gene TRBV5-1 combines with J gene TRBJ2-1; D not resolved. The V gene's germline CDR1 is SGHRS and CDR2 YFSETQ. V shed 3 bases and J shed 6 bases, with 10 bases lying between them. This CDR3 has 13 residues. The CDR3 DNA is TGCGCCAGCAGCTCCAACGCTAGCAATGAGCAGTTCTTC. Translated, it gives CASSSNASNEQFF.

The CDR3 coding sequence is TGTGCCAGCAGGTCAAGGGCCGCGGGGCGCGGATTGTCCACAGATACGCAGTATTTT. Protein sequence: CASRSRAAGRGLSTDTQYF. The chain joins TRBV7-9 to TRBJ2-3; a weak D match, TRBD2 (6 bases). Germline CDR1 SEHNR, CDR2 FQNEAQ (reference sequence). V shed 6 bases and J shed 2 bases, with 27 bases lying between them. The CDR3 length is 19 residues.

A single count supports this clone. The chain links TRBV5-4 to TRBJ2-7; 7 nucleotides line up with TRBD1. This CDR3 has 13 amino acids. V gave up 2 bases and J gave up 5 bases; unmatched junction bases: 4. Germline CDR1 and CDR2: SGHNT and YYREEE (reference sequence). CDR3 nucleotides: TGTGCCAGCAGCTTACGTGGGACAGACGAGCAGTACTTC. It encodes CASSLRGTDEQYF.

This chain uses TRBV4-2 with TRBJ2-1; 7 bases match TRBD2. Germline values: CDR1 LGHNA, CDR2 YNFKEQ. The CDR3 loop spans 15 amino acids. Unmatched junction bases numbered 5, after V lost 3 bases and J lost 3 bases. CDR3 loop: CASSQEGGGYNEQFF. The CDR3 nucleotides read TGTGCCAGCAGCCAGGAGGGCGGGGGCTACAATGAGCAGTTCTTC.

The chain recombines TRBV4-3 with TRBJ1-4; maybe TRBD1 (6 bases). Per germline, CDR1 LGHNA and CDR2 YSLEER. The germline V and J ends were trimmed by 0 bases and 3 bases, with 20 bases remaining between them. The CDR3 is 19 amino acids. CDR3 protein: CASSQDLWSGAEANEKLFF. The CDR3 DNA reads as TGCGCCAGCAGCCAAGATCTATGGTCGGGGGCGGAGGCTAATGAAAAACTGTTTTTT.

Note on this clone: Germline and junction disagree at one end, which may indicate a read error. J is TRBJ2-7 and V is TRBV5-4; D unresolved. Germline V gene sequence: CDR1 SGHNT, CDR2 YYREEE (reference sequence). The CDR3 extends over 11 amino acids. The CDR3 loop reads CASSSLGEEYF. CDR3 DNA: TGTGCCAGCAGCTCGCTGGGCGAGGAGTACTTC.

CDR3: CASSPIGGGVIDTQYF. As DNA, the CDR3 is TGTGCCAGCAGCCCCATAGGGGGAGGAGTGATAGATACGCAGTATTTT. The genes are TRBV7-9 and TRBJ2-3; possibly TRBD1 or TRBD2 for D (6 bases each). The germline V and J ends were trimmed by 5 bases and 5 bases, with 20 bases remaining between them. The CDR3 loop spans 16 amino acids. Looked up from germline, CDR1 is SEHNR and CDR2 is FQNEAQ (reference sequence).

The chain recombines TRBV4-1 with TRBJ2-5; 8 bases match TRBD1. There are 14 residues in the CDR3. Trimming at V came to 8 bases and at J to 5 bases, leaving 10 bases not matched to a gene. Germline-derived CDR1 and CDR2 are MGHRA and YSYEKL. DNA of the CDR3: TGCGCCAGCGCGATACAGGGGGTGGGGGAGACCCAGTACTTC. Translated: CASAIQGVGETQYF.

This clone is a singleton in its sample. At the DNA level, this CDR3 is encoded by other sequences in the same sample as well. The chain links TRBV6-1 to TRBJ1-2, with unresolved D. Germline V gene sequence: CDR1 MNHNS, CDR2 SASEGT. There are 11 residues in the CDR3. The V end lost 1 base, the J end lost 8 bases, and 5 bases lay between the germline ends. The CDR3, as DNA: TGTGCCAGCAGTGAAGTCAGGGGCTACACCTTC. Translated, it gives CASSEVRGYTF.

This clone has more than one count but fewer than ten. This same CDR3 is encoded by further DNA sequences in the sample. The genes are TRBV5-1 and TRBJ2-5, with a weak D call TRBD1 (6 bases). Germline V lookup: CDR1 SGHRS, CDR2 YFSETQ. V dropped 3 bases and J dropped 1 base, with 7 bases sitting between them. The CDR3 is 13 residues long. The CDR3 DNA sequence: TGCGCCAGCAGCTGGACAGTCCAAGAGACCCAGTACTTC. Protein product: CASSWTVQETQYF.

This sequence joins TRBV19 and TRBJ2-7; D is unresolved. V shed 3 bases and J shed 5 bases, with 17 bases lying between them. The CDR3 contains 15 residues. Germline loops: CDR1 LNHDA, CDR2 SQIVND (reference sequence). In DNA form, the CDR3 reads TGTGCCAGTAGTATTAATCCAGGCAGTCCCAACGAGCAGTACTTC. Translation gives CASSINPGSPNEQYF.

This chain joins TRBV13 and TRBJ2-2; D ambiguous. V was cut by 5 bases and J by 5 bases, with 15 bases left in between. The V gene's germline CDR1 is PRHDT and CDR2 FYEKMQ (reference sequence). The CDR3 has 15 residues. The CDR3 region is CASSPGSVETGELFF. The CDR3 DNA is TGTGCCAGCAGCCCCGGATCTGTGGAGACCGGGGAGCTGTTTTTT. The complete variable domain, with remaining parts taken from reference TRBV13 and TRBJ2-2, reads AAGVIQSPRHLIKEKRETATLKCYPIPRHDTVYWYQQGPGQDPQFLISFYEKMQSDKGSIPDRFSAQQFSDYHSELNMSSLELGDSALYFCASSPGSVETGELFFGEGSRLTVL.

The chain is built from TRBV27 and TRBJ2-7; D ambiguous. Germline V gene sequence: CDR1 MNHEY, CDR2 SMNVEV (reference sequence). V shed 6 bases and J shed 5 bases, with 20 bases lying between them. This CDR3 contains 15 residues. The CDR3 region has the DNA TGTGCCAGCAGCCGGGCGATATCGCAGATCCACGAGCAGTACTTC. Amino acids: CASSRAISQIHEQYF.

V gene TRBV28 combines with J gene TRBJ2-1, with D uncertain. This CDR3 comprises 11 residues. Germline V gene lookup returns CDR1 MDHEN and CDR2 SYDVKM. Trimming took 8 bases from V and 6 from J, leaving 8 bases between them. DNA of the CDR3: TGTGCCAGCCTCTTCGGCAATGAGCAGTTCTTC. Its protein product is CASLFGNEQFF.

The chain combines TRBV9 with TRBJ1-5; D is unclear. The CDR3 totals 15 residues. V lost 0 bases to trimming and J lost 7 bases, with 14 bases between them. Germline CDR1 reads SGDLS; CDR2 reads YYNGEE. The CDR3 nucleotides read TGTGCCAGCAGCGTAGATGTTTTTCCCGGCCAGCCCCAGCATTTT. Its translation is CASSVDVFPGQPQHF. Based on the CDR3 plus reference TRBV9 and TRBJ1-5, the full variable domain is DSGVTQTPKHLITATGQRVTLRCSPRSGDLSVYWYQQSLDQGLQFLIQYYNGEERAKGNILERFSAQQFPDLHSELNLSSLELGDSALYFCASSVDVFPGQPQHFGDGTRLSIL.

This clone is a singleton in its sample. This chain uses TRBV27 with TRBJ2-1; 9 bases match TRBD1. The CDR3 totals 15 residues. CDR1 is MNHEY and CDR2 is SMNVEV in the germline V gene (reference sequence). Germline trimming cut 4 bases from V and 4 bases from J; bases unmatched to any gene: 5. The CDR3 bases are TGTGCCAGCAGTTCTCCCGGGACAGGGTACAATGAGCAGTTCTTC. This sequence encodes CASSSPGTGYNEQFF.

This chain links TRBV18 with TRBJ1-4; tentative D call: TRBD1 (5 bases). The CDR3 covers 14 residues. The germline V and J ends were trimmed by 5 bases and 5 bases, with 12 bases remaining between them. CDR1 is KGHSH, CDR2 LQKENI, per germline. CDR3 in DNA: TGTGCCAGCTCAAAGGGCAGGGTGAATGAAAAACTGTTTTTT. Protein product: CASSKGRVNEKLFF.

The CDR3 sequence: CASSEKGLTDTQYF. In DNA, the CDR3 is TGCGCCAGCAGTGAGAAGGGTTTGACAGATACGCAGTATTTT. The chain employs TRBV10-1 and TRBJ2-3; D unclear. Trimming cost V 2 bases and J 3 bases, with 9 bases left between them. The CDR3 length is 14 residues. Germline-derived CDR1 and CDR2 are WNHNN and SYGVQD (reference sequence).

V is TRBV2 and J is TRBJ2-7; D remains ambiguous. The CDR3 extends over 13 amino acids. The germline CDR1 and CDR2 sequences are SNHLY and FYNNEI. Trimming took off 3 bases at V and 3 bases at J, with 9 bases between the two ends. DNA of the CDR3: TGTGCCAGCAGTGACCCGGGTTACTACGAGCAGTACTTC. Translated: CASSDPGYYEQYF. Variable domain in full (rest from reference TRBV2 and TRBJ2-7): EPEVTQTPSHQVTQMGQEVILRCVPISNHLYFYWYRQILGQKVEFLVSFYNNEISEKSEIFDDQFSVERPDGSNFTLKIRSTKLEDSAMYFCASSDPGYYEQYFGPGTRLTVT.

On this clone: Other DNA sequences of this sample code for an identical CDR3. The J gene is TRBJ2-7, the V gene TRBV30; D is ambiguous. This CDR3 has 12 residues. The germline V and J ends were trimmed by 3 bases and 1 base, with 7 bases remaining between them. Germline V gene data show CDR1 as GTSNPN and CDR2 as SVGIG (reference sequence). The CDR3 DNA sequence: TGTGCCTGGAGCGGACCTTCCTACGAGCAGTACTTC. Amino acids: CAWSGPSYEQYF. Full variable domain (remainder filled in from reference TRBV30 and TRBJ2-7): SQTIHQWPATLVQPVGSPLSLECTVEGTSNPNLYWYRQAAGRGLQLLFYSVGIGQISSEVPQNLSASRPQDRQFILSSKKLLLSDSGFYLCAWSGPSYEQYFGPGTRLTVT.

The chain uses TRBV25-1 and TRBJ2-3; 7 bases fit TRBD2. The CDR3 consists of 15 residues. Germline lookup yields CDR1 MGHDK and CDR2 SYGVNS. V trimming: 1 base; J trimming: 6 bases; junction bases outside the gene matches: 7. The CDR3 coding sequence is TGTGCCAGCAGTGAATGGGGCGGGAGCGTGGATACGCAGTATTTT. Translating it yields CASSEWGGSVDTQYF.

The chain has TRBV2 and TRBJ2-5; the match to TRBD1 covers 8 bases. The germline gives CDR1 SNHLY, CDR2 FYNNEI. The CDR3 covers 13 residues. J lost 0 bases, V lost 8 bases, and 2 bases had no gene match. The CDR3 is CASGGQDQETQYF. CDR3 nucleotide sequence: TGTGCCAGCGGGGGACAGGACCAAGAGACCCAGTACTTC.

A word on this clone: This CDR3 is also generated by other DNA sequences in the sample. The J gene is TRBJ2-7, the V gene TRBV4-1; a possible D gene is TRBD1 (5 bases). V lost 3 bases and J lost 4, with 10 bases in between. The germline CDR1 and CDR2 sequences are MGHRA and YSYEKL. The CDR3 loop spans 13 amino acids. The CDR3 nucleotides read TGCGCCAGCAGCCAGGCAGGGCCGTACGAGCAGTACTTC. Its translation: CASSQAGPYEQYF.

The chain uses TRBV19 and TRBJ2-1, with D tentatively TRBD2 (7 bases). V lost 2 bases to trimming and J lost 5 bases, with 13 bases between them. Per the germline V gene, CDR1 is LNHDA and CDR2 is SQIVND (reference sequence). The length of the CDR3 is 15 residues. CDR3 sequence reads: CASSITSGGHNEQFF. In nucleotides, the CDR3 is TGTGCCAGTAGTATAACATCCGGGGGGCACAATGAGCAGTTCTTC.